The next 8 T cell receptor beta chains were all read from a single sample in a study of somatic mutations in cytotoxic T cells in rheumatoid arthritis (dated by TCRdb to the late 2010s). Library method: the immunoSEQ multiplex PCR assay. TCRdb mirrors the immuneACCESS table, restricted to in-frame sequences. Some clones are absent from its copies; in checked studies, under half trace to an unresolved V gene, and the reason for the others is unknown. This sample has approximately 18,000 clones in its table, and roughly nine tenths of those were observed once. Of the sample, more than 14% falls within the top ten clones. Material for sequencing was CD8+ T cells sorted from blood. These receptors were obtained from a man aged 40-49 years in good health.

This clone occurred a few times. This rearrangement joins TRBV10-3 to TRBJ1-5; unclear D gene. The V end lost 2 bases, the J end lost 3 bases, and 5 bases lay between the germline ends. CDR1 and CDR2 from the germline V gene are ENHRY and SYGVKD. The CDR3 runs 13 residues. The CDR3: CAISEANNQPQHF. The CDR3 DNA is TGTGCCATCAGTGAGGCAAACAATCAGCCCCAGCATTTT.

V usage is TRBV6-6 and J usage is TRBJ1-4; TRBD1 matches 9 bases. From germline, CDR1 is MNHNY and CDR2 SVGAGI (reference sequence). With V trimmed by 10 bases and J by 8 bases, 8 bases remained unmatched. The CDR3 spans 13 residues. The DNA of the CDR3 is TGTGCCACCAAACAGGGGGCTGGCGAAAAACTGTTTTTT. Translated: CATKQGAGEKLFF.

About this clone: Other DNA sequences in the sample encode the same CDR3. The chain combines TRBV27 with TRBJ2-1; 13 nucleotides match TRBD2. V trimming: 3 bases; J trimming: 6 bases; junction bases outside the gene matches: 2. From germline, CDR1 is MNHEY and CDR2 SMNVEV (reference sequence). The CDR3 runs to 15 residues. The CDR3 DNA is TGTGCCAGCAGTTTCGGACTAGCGGGAGTCAATGAGCAGTTCTTC. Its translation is CASSFGLAGVNEQFF.

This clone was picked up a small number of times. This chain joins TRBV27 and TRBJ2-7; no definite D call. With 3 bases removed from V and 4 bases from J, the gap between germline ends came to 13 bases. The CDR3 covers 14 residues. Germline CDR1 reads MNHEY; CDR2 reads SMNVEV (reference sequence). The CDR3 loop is CASSLSTQGYEQYF. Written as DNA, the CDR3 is TGTGCCAGCAGTTTGTCGACACAAGGGTACGAGCAGTACTTC.

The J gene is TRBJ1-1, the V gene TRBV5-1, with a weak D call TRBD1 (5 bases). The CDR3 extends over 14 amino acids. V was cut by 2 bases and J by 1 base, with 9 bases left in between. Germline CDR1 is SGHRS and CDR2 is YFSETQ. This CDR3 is CASSLSGPNTEAFF. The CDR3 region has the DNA TGCGCCAGCAGCTTATCAGGGCCGAACACTGAAGCTTTCTTT. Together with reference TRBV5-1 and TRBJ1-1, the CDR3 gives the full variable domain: KAGVTQTPRYLIKTRGQQVTLSCSPISGHRSVSWYQQTPGQGLQFLFEYFSETQRNKGNFPGRFSGRQFSNSRSEMNVSTLELGDSALYLCASSLSGPNTEAFFGQGTRLTVV.

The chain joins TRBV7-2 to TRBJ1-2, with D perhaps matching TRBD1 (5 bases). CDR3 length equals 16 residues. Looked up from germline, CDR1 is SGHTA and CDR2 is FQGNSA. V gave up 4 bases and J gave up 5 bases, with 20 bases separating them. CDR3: CASSSTRSDRVYGYTF. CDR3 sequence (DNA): TGTGCCAGCAGCTCTACTCGTTCCGACAGAGTTTATGGCTACACCTTC.

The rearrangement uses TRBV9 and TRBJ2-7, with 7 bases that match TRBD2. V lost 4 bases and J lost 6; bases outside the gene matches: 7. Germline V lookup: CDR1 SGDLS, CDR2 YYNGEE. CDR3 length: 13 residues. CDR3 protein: CASSPYSGFEQYF. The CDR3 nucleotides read TGTGCCAGCAGCCCCTATAGCGGGTTCGAGCAGTACTTC.

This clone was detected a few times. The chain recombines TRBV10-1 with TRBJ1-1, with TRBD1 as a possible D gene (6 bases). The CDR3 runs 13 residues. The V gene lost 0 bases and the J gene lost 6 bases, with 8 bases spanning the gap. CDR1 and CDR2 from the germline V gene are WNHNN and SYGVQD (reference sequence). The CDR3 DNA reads TGCGCCAGCAGTGAGTCGGCAGGGGCTGAAGCTTTCTTT. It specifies CASSESAGAEAFF.